Listed here is a single T cell receptor (beta chain). This clonotype was detected ten times or more. Which antigen it targets is not known. The record has no base qualities; no much larger clone is one base away. This sample stems from a study of molecular identifiers for immune sequencing clone quantification (dated by TCRdb to the late 2010s). With regard to the full study: For a replicate experiment, RNA from approximately 20,000 or 100,000 naive CD8 T cells was divided into five aliquots, of which four were sequenced. CD8 T cells were used in a methods study to benchmark molecular-identifier clustering-based TCR repertoire sequencing (MIDCIRS) and TCR RNA copy counting. The paper as a whole reports these results and caveats: Naive libraries contained spiked-in Jurkat TCR RNA (10 copies' worth), which is not part of the donor repertoire. Modeling gave about 3.3 recovered TCR RNA copies per cell versus 8 to 10 by digital PCR, implying approximately 30% capture efficiency. A single cell's worth of spiked-in Jurkat TCR RNA was reported detectable even among 750,000 to 1,000,000 naive CD8 T cells. Highly expanded clone sizes could be underestimated if identical TCR molecules share a barcode. In CMV-specific effector cells, over 99% of molecules were held by clones above 20 RNA copies, whereas under 1% of molecules were held by such clones in naive cells. Without barcode sub-clustering, chimeric consensus sequences inflated TCR diversity; chimeras reached as high as 47%.

Receptors were amplified or captured by PCR. The sequencer was an Illumina HiSeq 4000. Bulk TCR libraries were made following a previously described method, with the TCR primers given in Table S5. Purification of total RNA was performed with the Qiagen AllPrep DNA/RNA kit. Before any analysis, reads coming from multiple sequencing runs of the same library were combined into one pool. Per the source publication's procedure: Reads were retained only if an exact TCR constant sequence was present, and the retained reads were trimmed to 150 nt and grouped according to their 12-nt molecular barcodes. Reads in each barcode group were sub-clustered using a 15% Levenshtein threshold, and a quality-weighted consensus sequence was built for each RNA molecule. Non-functional sequences were discarded, and so were lower-count sequences lying one edit away from another sequence. Based on fitting two negative binomial distributions, any barcode sub-cluster with under 20% of the maximum read count was discarded. TCRdb reanalyzed the raw reads on its own, using fastp at Q25 for trimming and MiXCR for clone calling, and kept in-frame beta chains. Identical CDR3 protein sequences are pooled into one entry, listed with their most common genes and DNA. In this record, the V and J calls reflect TCRdb's handling and not the investigators' own analysis. The sample table shows about 60,000 distinct CDR3 sequences, and roughly 17% are seen once. The ten top clones hold approximately 1.6% of the sample.

The trim is 8 bases for V and 5 bases for J, with a gap of 25 bases between the germline ends. The CDR3, cysteine through phenylalanine, is 16 amino acids long. The retained sequence is limited to the CDR3, 48 bases, with the frame set at the first base. Via the germline V gene (reference sequence), CDR1 is LNHNV and CDR2 YYDKDF. Libraries of naive CD8 T cells were generated from around 20,000 to 990,000 sorted cells, with 10%, 30% or 50% of the purified RNA used. Naive CD8 T cells, defined as CD8+CD4-CCR7+CD45RA+, were FACS-sorted into RLT Plus buffer on a BD FACSAria II. Ten to eleven TCR copies' worth of Jurkat RNA were spiked into about 20,000-1,000,000 naive CD8 T cell samples to test detection sensitivity. CD8 T cells were enriched using RosetteSep CD8+ T Cell Enrichment Cocktail and Ficoll-Paque, and the enriched cells then underwent ACK red cell lysis.

Sequencing was done on a sample of naive CD8+ T cells from blood, with Jurkat cell RNA spiked in. The cell subset or site label of this sample denotes: FACS-sorted CD8+CD4-CCR7+CD45RA+ naive T cells. The V gene is TRBV15 and the J gene is TRBJ2-7; matching of 6 bases hints at TRBD1 as the D gene. This TCR was recovered from a human donor in good health. Some libraries in this study had Jurkat cell RNA spiked in. CDR3 protein: CATSTIPGTGLHEQYF. At the DNA level, the sequence is TGTGCCACCTCGACCATTCCGGGCACAGGGTTACACGAGCAGTACTTC. When the CDR3 is completed using the reference TRBV15 and TRBJ2-7 genes on either side, the full variable domain is DAMVIQNPRYQVTQFGKPVTLSCSQTLNHNVMYWYQQKSSQAPKLLFHYYDKDFNNEADTPDNFQSRRPNTSFCFLDIRSPGLGDTAMYLCATSTIPGTGLHEQYFGPGTRLTVT.